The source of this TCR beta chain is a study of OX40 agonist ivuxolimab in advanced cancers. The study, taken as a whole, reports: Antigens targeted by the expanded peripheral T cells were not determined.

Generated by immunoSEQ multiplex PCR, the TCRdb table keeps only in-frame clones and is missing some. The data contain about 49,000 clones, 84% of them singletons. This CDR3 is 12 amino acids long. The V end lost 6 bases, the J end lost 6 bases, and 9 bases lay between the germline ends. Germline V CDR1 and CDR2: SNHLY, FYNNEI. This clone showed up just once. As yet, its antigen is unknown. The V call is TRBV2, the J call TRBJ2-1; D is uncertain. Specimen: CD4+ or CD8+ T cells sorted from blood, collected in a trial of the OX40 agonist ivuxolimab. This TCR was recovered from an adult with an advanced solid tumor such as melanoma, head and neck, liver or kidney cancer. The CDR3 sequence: CASSPYPNEQFF. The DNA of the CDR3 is TGTGCCAGCAGCCCCTACCCCAATGAGCAGTTCTTC.